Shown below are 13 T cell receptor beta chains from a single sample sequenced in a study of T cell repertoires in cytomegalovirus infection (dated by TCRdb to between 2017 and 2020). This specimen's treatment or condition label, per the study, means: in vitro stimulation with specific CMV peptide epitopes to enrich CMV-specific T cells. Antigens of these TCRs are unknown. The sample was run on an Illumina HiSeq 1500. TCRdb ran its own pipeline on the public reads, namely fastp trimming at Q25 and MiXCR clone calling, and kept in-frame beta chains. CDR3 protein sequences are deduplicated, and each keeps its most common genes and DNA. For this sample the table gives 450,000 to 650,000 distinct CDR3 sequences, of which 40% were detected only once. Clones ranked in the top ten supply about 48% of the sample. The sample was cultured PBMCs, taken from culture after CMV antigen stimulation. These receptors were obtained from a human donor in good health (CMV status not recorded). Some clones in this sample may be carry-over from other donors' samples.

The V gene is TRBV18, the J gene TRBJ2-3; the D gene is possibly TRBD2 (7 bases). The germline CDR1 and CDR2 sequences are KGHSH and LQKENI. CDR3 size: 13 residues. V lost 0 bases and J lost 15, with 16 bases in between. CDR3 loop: CASSPPRGGAAYF. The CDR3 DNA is TGTGCCAGCTCACCACCGAGGGGGGGGGCCGCCTATTTT.

CDR3 sequence: CASSRLKGRLFF. The CDR3 DNA sequence: TGTGCCAGCAGCAGGCTTAAAGGGAGACTGTTTTTT. V is TRBV7-2 and J is TRBJ1-4; no firm D call. The CDR3 is 12 residues long. V was shortened by 5 bases and J by 13 bases, with 14 bases between the two germline ends. CDR1 SGHTA and CDR2 FQGNSA come from the germline V gene.

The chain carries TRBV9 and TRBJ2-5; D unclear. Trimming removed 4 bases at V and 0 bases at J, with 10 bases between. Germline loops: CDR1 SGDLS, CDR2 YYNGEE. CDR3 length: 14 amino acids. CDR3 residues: CASSPNPNQETQYF. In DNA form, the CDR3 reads TGTGCCAGCAGCCCTAATCCGAACCAAGAGACCCAGTACTTC.

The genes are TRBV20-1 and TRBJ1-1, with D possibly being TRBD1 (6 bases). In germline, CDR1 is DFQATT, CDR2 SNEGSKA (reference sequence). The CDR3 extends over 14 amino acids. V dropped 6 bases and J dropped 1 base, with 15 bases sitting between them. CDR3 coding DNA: TGCAGTGCACTCCCAGGGGCGCCGAACACTGAAGCTTTCTTT. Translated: CSALPGAPNTEAFF.

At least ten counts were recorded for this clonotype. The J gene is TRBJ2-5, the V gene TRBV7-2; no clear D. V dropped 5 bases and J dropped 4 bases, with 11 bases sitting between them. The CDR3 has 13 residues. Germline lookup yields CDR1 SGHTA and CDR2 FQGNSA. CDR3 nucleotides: TGTGCCAGCAGCGATACCCCAGCAGAGACCCAGTACTTC. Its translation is CASSDTPAETQYF.

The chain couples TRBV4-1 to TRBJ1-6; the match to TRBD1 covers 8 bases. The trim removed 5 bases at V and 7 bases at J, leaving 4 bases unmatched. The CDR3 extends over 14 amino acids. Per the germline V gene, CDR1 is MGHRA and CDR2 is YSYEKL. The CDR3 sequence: CASSAGQVNSPLHF. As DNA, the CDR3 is TGCGCCAGCAGCGCGGGACAGGTGAATTCACCCCTCCACTTT.

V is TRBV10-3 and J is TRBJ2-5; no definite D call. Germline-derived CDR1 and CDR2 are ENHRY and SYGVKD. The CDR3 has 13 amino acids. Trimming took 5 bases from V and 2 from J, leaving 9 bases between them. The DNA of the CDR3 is TGTGCCATCAGTAATCCTAATCAAGAGACCCAGTACTTC. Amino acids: CAISNPNQETQYF.

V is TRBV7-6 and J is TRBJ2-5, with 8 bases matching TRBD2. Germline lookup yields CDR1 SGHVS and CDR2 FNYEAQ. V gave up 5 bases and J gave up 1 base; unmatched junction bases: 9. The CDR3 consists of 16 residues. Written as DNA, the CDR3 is TGTGCCAGCAGCGGCACACTAGCGGCGCTCCAAGAGACCCAGTACTTC. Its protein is CASSGTLAALQETQYF. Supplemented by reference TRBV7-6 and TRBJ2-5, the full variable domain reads GAGVSQSPRYKVTKRGQDVALRCDPISGHVSLYWYRQALGQGPEFLTYFNYEAQQDKSGLPNDRFSAERPEGSISTLTIQRTEQRDSAMYRCASSGTLAALQETQYFGPGTRLLVL.

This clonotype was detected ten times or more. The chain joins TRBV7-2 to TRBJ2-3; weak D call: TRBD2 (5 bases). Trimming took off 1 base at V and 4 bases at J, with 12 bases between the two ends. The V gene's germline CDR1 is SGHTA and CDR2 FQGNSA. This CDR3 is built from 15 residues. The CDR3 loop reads CASSLGGMSADTQYF. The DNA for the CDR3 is TGTGCCAGCAGCTTAGGAGGGATGTCTGCAGATACGCAGTATTTT.

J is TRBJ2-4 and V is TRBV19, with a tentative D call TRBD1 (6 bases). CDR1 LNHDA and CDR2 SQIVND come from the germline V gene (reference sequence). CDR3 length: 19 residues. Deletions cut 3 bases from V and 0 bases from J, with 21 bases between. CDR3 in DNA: TGTGCCAGTAGTATCCCCAGGGGCGCTCTCACCGTAGCCAAAAACATTCAGTACTTC. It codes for CASSIPRGALTVAKNIQYF. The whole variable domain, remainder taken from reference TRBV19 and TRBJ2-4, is DGGITQSPKYLFRKEGQNVTLSCEQNLNHDAMYWYRQDPGQGLRLIYYSQIVNDFQKGDIAEGYSVSREKKESFPLTVTSAQKNPTAFYLCASSIPRGALTVAKNIQYFGAGTRLSVL.

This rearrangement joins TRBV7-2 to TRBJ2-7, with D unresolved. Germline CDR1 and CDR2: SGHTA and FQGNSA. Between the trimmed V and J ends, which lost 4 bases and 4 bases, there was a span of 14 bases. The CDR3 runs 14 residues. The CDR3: CASSSASSFYEQYF. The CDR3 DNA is TGTGCCAGCAGCTCAGCCAGCTCCTTTTACGAGCAGTACTTC.

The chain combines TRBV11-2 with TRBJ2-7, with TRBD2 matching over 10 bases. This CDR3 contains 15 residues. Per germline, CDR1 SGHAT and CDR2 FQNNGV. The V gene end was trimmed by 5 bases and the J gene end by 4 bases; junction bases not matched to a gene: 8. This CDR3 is CASSPGTSVDYEQYF. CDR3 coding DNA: TGTGCCAGCAGCCCGGGGACTAGCGTAGATTACGAGCAGTACTTC.

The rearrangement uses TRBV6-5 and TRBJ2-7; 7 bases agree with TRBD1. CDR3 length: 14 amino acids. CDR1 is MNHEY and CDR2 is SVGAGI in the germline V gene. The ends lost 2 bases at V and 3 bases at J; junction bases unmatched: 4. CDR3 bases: TGTGCCAGCAGTTACGCCGGGACAGACTACGAGCAGTACTTC. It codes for CASSYAGTDYEQYF.